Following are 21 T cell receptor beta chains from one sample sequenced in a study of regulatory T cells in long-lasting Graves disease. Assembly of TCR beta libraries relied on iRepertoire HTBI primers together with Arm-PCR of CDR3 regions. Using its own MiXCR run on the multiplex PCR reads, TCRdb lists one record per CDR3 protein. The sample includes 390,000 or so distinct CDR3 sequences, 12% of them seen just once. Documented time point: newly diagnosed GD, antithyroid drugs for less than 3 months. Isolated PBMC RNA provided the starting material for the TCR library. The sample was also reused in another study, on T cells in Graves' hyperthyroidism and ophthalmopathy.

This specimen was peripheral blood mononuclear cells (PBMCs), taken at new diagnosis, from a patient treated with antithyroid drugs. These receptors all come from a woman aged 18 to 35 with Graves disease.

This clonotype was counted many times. In nucleotides, the CDR3 is TGTGCCAGCAGTTCCTGGGGGGGACCCCCGGAGCTGTTTTTT. This translates into CASSSWGGPPELFF. This chain links TRBV28 with TRBJ2-2; 7 bases match TRBD2. CDR3 length equals 14 residues. Losses at the gene ends were 4 bases for V and 10 bases for J; bases not matched to a gene: 9. Germline lookup yields CDR1 MDHEN and CDR2 SYDVKM.

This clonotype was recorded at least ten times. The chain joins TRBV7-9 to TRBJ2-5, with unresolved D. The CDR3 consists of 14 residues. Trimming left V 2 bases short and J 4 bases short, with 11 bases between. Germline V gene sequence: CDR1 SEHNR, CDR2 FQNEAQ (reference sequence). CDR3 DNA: TGTGCCAGCAGCTTACCGGAAAACGGAGAGACCCAGTACTTC. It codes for CASSLPENGETQYF.

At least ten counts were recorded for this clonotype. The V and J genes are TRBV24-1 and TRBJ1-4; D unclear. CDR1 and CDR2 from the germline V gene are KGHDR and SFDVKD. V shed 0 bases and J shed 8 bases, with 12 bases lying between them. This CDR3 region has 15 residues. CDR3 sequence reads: CATSDLDGMGEKLFF. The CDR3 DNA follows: TGTGCCACCAGTGATTTGGACGGGATGGGCGAAAAACTGTTTTTT.

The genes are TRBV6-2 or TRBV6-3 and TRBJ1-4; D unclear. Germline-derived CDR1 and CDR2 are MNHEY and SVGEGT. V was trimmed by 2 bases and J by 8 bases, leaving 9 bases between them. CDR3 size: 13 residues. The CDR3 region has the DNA TGTGCCAGCAGTTACCTTGAGGAGGAAAAACTGTTTTTT. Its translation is CASSYLEEEKLFF.

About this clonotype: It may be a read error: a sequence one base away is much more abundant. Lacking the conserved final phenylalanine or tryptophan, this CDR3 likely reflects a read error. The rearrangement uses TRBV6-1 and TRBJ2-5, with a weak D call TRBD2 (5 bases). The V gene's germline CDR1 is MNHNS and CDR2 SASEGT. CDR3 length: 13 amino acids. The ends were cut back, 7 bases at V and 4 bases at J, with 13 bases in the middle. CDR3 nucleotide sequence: TGTGCCAGCACACCGGGGTCGGGAGAGACCCAGTACTTA. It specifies CASTPGSGETQYL.

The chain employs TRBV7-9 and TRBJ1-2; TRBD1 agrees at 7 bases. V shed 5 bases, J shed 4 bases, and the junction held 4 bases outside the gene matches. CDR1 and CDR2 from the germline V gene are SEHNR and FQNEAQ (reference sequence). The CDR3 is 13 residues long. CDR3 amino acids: CASSLRTGYGYTF. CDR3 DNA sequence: TGTGCCAGCAGCCTCCGGACAGGCTATGGCTACACCTTC. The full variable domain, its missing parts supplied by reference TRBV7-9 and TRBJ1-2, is DTGVSQNPRHKITKRGQNVTFRCDPISEHNRLYWYRQTLGQGPEFLTYFQNEAQLEKSRLLSDRFSAERPKGSFSTLEIQRTEQGDSAMYLCASSLRTGYGYTFGSGTRLTVV.

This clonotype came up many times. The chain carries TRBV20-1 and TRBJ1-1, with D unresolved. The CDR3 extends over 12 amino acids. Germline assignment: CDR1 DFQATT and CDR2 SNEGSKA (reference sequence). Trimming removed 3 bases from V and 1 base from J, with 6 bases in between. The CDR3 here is CSASFWNTEAFF. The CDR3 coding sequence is TGCAGTGCTAGTTTCTGGAACACTGAAGCTTTCTTT.

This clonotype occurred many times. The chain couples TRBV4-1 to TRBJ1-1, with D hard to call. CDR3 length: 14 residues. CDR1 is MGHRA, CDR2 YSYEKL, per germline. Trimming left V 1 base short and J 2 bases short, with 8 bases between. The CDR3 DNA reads TGCGCCAGCAGCCAAGCTCGAGAAAACACTGAAGCTTTCTTT. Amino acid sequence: CASSQARENTEAFF.

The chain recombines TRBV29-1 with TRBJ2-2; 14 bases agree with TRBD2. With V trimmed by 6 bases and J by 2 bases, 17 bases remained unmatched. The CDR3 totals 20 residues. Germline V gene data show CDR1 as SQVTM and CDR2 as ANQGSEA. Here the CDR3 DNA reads TGCAGCGTCTGGGGGACTAGCGGGAGCAAGGTCGGCGGAAACACCGGGGAGCTGTTTTTT. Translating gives CSVWGTSGSKVGGNTGELFF.

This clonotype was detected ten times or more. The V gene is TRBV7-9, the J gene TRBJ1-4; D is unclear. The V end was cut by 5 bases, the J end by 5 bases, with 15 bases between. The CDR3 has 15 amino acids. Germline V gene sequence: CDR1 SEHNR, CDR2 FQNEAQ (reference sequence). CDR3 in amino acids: CASSHIDRTNEKLFF. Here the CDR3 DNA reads TGTGCCAGCAGCCACATCGATAGGACGAATGAAAAACTGTTTTTT.

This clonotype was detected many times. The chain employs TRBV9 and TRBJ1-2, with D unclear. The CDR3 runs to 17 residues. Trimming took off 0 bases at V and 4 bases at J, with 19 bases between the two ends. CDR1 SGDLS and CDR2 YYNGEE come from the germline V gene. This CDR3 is CASSVAWDRRSGYGYTF. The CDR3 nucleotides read TGTGCCAGCAGCGTAGCATGGGATCGTCGGTCTGGCTATGGCTACACCTTC.

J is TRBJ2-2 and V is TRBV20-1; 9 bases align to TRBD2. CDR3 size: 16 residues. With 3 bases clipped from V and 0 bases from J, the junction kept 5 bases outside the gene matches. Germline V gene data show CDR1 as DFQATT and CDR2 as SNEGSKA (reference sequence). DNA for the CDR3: TGCAGTGCTAGGATTAGCGGGGGAGCGAACACCGGGGAGCTGTTTTTT. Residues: CSARISGGANTGELFF.

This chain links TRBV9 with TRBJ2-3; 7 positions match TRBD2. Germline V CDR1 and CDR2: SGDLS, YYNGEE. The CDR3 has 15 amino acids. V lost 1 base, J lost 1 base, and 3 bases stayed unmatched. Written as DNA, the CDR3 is TGTGCCAGCAGCGTAAGAGCGGGACGCACAGATACGCAGTATTTT. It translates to CASSVRAGRTDTQYF.

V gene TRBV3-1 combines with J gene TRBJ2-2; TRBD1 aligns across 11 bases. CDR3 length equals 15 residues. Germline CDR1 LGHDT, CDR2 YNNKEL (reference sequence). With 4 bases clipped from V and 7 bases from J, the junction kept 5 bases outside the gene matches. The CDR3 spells CASSPDRGLHGELFF. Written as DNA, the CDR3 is TGTGCCAGCAGCCCGGACAGGGGGCTACACGGGGAGCTGTTTTTT.

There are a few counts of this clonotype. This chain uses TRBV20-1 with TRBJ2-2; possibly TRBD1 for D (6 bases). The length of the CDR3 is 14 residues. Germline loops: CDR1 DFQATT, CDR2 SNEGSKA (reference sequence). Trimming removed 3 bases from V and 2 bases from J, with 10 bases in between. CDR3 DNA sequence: TGCAGTGCTAGTGAACAGGGCAACACCGGGGAGCTGTTTTTT. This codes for CSASEQGNTGELFF.

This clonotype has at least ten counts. Here the CDR3 reads CASSELPLANYGYTF. CDR3 DNA: TGTGCCAGCAGTGAACTGCCGTTGGCGAACTATGGCTACACCTTC. The V and J genes are TRBV2 and TRBJ1-2, with D unresolved. In germline, CDR1 is SNHLY, CDR2 FYNNEI. The V end was cut by 2 bases, the J end by 2 bases, with 12 bases between. The CDR3 contains 15 residues.

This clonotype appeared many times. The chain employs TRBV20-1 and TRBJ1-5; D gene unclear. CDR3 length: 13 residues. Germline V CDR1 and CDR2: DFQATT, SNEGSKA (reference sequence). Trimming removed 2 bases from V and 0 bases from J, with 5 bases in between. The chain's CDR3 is CSARMDSNQPQHF. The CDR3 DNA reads TGCAGTGCTAGAATGGATAGCAATCAGCCCCAGCATTTT.

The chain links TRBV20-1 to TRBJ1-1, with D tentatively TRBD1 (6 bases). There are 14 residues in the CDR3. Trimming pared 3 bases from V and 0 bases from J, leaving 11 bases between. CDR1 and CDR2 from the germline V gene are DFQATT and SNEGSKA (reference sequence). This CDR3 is CSASPGHLNTEAFF. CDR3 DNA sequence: TGCAGTGCTAGTCCGGGACACCTGAACACTGAAGCTTTCTTT.

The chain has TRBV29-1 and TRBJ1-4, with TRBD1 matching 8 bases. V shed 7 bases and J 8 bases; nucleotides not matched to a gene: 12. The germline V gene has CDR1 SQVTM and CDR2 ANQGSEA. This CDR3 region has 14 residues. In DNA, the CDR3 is TGCAGCGCCGGGACAGGCGCTTCCCGCGAAAAACTGTTTTTT. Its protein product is CSAGTGASREKLFF.

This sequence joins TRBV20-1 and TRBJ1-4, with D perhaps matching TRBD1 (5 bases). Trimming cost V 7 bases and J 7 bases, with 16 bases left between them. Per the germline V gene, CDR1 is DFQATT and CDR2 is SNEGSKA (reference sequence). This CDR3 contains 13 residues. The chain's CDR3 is CSVEGLVGEKLFF. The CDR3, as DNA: TGCAGTGTGGAGGGGCTCGTTGGTGAAAAACTGTTTTTT.

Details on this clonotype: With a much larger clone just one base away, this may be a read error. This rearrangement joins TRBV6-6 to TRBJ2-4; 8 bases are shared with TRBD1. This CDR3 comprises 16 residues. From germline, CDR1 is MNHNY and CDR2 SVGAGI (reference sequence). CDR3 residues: CASSYSWTGRKSIQYF. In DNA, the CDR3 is TGTGCCAGCAGTTACTCGTGGACAGGGAGGAAAAGCATTCAGTACTTC.